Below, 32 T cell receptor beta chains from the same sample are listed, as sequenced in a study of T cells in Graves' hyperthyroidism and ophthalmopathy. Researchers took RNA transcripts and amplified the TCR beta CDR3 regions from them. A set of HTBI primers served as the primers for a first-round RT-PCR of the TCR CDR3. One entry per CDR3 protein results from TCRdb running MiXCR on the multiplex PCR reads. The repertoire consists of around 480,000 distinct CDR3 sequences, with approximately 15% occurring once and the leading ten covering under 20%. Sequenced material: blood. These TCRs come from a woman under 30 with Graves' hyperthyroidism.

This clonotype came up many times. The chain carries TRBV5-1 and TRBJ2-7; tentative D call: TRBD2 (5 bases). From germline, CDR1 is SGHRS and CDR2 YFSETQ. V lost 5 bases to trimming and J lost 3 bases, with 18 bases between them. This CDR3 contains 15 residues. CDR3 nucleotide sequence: TGCGCCAGCAGTCTGTCTGGGAGACCACTCTACGAGCAGTACTTC. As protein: CASSLSGRPLYEQYF.

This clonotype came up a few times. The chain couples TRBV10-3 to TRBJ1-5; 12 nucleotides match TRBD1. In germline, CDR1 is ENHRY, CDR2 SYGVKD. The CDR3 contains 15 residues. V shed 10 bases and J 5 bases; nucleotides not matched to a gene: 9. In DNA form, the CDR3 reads TGTGCCACCGCCGGGACAGGGGGCCTCGATCAGCCCCAGCATTTT. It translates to CATAGTGGLDQPQHF.

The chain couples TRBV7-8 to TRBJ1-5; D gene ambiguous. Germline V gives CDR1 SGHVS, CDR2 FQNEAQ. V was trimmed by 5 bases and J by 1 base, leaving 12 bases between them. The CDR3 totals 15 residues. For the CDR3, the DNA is TGTGCCAGCAGCCGGGCGGCGGGGAGCAATCAGCCCCAGCATTTT. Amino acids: CASSRAAGSNQPQHF.

The CDR3 DNA follows: TGTGCCAGTAGTATAGTGACCAACAATGAGCAGTTCTTC. Translating gives CASSIVTNNEQFF. The chain joins TRBV19 to TRBJ2-1; D not certain. The CDR3 is 13 amino acids. Trimming took 1 base from V and 5 from J, leaving 6 bases between them. The V gene's germline CDR1 is LNHDA and CDR2 SQIVND (reference sequence).

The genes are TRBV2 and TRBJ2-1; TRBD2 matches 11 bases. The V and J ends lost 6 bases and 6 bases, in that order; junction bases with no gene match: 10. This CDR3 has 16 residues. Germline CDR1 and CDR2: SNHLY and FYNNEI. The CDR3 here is CASRGFSGGAGNEQFF. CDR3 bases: TGTGCCAGCAGGGGTTTTAGCGGGGGGGCGGGCAATGAGCAGTTCTTC.

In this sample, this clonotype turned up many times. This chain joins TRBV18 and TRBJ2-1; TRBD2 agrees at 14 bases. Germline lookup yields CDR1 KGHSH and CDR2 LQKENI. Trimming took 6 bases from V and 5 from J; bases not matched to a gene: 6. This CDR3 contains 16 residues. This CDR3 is CASSHWTSGGNNEQFF. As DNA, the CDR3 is TGTGCCAGCTCCCATTGGACTAGCGGGGGGAACAATGAGCAGTTCTTC.

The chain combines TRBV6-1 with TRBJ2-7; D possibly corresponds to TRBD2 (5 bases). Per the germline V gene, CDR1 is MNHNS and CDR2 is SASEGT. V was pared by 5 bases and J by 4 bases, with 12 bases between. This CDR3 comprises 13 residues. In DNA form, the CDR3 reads TGTGCCAGCAGTCATAGGACTTCGTACGAGCAGTACGTC. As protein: CASSHRTSYEQYV.

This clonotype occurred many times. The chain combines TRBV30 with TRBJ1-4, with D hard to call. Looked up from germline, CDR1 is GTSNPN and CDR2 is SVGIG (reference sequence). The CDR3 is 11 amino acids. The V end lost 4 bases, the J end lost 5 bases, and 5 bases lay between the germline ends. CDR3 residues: CAWKLNEKLFF. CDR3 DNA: TGTGCCTGGAAGTTAAATGAAAAACTGTTTTTT.

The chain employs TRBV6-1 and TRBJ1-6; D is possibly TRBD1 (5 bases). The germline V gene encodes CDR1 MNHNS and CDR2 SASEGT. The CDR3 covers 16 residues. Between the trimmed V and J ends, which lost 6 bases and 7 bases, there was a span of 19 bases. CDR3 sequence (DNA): TGTGCCAGCAGCACCCGGGGGGGGTGGTCCAATTCACCCCTCCACTTT. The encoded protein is CASSTRGGWSNSPLHF.

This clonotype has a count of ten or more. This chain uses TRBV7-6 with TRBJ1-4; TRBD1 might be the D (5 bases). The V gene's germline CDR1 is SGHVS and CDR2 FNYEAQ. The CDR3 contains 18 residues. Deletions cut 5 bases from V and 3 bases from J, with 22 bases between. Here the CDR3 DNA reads TGTGCCAGCAGCCCGGGAATCAGGTCCACGGGGGCTAATGAAAAACTGTTTTTT. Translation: CASSPGIRSTGANEKLFF.

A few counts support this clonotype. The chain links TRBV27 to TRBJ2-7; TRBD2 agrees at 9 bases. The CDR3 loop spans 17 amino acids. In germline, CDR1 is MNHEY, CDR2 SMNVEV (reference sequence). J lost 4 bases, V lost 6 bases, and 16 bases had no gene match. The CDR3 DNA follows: TGTGCCAGCAGGAGGACAGGAGTGACTAGCGGCAAATACGAGCAGTACTTC. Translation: CASRRTGVTSGKYEQYF.

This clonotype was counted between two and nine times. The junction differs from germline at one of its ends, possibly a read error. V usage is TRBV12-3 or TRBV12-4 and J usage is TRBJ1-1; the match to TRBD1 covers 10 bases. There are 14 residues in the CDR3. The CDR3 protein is CASSYIDRGPEASF. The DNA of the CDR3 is TGTGCCAGCAGTTATATTGACAGGGGGCCTGAAGCTTCCTTT.

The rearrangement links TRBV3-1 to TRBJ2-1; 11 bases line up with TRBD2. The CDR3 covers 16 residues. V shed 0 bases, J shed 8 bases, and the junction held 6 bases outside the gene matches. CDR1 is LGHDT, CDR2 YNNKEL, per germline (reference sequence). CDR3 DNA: TGTGCCAGCAGCCAAGAAGGTGGTAGCGGGAGGGATGAGCAGTTCTTC. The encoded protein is CASSQEGGSGRDEQFF.

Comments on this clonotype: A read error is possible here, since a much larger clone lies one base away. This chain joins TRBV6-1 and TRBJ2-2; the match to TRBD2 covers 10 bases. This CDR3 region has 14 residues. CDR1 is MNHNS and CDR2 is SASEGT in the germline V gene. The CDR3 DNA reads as TGTGCCAGTAGCGGGAGGAGGAACACCGGGGAGCCGTTTTTT. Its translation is CASSGRRNTGEPFF.

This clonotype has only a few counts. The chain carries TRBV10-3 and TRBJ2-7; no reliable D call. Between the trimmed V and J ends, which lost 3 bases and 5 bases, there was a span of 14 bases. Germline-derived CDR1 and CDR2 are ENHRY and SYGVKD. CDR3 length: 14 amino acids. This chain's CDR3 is CAISESVVMNEQYV. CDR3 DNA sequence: TGTGCCATCAGTGAATCGGTAGTAATGAACGAGCAGTACGTC.

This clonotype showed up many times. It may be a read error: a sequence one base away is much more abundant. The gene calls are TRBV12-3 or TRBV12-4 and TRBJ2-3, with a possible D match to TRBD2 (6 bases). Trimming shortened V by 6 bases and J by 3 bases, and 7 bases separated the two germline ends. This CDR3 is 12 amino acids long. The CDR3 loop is CASSRETDTQYF. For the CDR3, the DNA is TGTGCCAGCAGCCGGGAGACAGATACGCAGTATTTT.

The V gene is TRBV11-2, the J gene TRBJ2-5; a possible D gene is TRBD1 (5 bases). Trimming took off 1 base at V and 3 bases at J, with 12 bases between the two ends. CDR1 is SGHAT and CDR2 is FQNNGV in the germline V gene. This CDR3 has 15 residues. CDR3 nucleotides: TGTGCCAGCAGCTTAGCGGGCAGGGCGGAAGAGACCCAGTACTTC. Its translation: CASSLAGRAEETQYF. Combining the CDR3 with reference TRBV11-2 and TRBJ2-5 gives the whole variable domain EAGVAQSPRYKIIEKRQSVAFWCNPISGHATLYWYQQILGQGPKLLIQFQNNGVVDDSQLPKDRFSAERLKGVDSTLKIQPAKLEDSAVYLCASSLAGRAEETQYFGPGTRLLVL.

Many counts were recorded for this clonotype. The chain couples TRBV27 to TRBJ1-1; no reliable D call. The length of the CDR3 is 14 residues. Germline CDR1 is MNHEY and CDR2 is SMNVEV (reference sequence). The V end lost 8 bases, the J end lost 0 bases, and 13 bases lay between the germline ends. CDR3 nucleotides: TGTGCCAGCTCCGAGGCCGGGATGAACACTGAAGCTTTCTTT. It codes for CASSEAGMNTEAFF.

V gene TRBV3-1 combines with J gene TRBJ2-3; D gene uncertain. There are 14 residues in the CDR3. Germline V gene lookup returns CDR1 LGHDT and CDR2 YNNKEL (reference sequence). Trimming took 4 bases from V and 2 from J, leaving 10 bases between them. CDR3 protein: CASSLDDHTDTQYF. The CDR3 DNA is TGTGCCAGCAGCCTAGATGATCACACAGATACGCAGTATTTT.

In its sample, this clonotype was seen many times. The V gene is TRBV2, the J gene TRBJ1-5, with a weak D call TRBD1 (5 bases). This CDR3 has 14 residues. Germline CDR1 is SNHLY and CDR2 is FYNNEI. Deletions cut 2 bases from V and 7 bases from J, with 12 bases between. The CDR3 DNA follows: TGTGCCAGCAGTGAATGGGGCAATCTGCAGCCCCAGCATTTT. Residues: CASSEWGNLQPQHF.

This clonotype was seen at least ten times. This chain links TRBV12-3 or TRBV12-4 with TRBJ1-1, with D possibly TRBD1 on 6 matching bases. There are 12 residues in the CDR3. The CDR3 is CAVGGGDTEAFF. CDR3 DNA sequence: TGTGCGGTCGGGGGCGGGGACACTGAAGCTTTCTTT.

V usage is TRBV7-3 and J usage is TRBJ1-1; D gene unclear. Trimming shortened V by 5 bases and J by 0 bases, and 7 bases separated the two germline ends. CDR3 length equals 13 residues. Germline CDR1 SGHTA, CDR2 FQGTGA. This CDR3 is CASSEQLNTEAFF. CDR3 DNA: TGTGCCAGCAGCGAACAGCTGAACACTGAAGCTTTCTTT.

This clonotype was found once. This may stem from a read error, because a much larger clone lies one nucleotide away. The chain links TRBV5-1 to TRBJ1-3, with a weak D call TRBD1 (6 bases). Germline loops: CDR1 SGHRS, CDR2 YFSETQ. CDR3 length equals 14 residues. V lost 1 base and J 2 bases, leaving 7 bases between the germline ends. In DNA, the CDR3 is TGCGCCAGCAGCTTGAGGGACACTGGAAACACCATATATTTT. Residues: CASSLRDTGNTIYF. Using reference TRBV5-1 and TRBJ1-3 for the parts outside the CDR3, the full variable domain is KAGVTQTPRYLIKTRGQQVTLSCSPISGHRSVSWYQQTPGQGLQFLFEYFSETQRNKGNFPGRFSGRQFSNSRSEMNVSTLELGDSALYLCASSLRDTGNTIYFGEGSWLTVV.

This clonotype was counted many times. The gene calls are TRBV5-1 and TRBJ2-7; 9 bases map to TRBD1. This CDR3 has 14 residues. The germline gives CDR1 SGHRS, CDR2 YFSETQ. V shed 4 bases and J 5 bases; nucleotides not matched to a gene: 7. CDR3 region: CASSQGTGGDEQYV. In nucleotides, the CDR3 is TGCGCCAGCAGCCAAGGAACAGGGGGCGACGAGCAGTACGTC.

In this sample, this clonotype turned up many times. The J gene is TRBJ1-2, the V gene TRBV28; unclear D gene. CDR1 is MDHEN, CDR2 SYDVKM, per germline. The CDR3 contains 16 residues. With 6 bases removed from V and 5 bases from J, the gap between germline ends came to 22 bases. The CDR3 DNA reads TGTGCCAGCAGCCTAACCCGAGTCGGAGGCTTTTATGGCTACACCTTC. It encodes CASSLTRVGGFYGYTF.

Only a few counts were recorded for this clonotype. The CDR3 DNA reads as TGTGCCAGCAGCTCAGCGGGAGGAATCGATACGCAGTATTTT. This gives the protein CASSSAGGIDTQYF. This chain connects TRBV7-6 to TRBJ2-3; 9 bases map to TRBD2. The CDR3 runs to 14 residues. V gave up 4 bases and J gave up 6 bases; unmatched junction bases: 5. CDR1 is SGHVS, CDR2 FNYEAQ, per germline.

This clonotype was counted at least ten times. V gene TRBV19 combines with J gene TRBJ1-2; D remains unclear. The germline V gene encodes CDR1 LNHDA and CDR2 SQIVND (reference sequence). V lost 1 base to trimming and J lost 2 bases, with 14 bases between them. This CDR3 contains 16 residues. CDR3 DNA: TGTGCCAGTAGTATAGTATACGGCGTACCGAACTATGGCTACACCTTC. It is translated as CASSIVYGVPNYGYTF.

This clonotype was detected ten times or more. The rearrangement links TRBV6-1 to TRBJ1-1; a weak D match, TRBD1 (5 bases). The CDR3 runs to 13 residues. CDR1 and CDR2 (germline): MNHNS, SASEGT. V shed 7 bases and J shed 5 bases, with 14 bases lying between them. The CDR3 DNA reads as TGTGCCAGCATCAGATCAGGGAAGACTGAAGCTTTCTTT. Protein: CASIRSGKTEAFF.

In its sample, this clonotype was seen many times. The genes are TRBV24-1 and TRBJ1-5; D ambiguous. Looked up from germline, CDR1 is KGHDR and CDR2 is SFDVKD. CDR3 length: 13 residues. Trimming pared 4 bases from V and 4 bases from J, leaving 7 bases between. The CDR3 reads CATSDRSNQPQHF. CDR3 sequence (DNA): TGTGCCACCAGTGACCGATCTAATCAGCCCCAGCATTTT.

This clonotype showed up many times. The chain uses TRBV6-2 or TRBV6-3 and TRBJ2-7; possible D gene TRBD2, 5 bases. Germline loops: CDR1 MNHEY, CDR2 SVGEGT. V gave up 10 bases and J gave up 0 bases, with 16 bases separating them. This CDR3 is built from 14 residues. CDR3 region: CATKKPGSSYEQYV. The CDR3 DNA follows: TGTGCCACCAAGAAGCCGGGAAGCTCCTACGAGCAGTACGTC.

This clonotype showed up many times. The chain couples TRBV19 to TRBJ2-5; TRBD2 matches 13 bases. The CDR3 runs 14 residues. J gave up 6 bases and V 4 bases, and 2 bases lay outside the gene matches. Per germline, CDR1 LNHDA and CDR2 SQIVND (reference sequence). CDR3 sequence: CASSTGTSGKTQYF. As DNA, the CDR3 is TGTGCCAGTAGTACCGGGACTAGCGGGAAGACCCAGTACTTC.

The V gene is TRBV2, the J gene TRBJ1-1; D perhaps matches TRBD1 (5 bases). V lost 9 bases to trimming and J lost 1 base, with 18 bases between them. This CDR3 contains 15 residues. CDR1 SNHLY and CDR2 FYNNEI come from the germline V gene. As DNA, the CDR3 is TGTGCCAGACTTAGCGGGAGGGGCGGGAACACTGAAGCTTTCTTT. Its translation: CARLSGRGGNTEAFF.